This T cell receptor (beta chain) was recorded in a study of beta chain features in type 1 diabetes. Between the trimmed V and J ends, which lost 6 bases and 6 bases, there was a span of 15 bases. Germline CDR1 and CDR2: SGHDN and FVKESK. CDR3 length equals 14 residues. Reverse transcription of all isolated RNA meant that expressed TCRB transcripts were sequenced. Profiling relied on immunoSEQ multiplex PCR, and the TCRdb table lists in-frame clones only, not all of them. The sample has about 40,000 clones, around half seen once. Input material: central memory CD4+ T cells from blood. The TCR was taken from a woman aged 18-30 years in good health. This chain uses TRBV14 with TRBJ2-1; TRBD2 might be the D (7 bases). CDR3 sequence: CASRQGGPVNEQFF. The DNA for the CDR3 is TGTGCCAGCAGACAGGGAGGGCCGGTCAATGAGCAGTTCTTC. Full variable domain (remainder filled in from reference TRBV14 and TRBJ2-1): EAGVTQFPSHSVIEKGQTVTLRCDPISGHDNLYWYRRVMGKEIKFLLHFVKESKQDESGMPNNRFLAERTGGTYSTLKVQPAELEDSGVYFCASRQGGPVNEQFFGPGTRLTVL.